This entry lists 17 T cell receptor beta chains sequenced from one sample in a study of circulating CD8 cells and anti-PD-1 response in melanoma. Sorting of live CD3+CD8+TCRalphabeta+ cells by PD-1 and/or TIGIT gave four subsets. Using about 15 ng of total RNA, TCR libraries were made with the QIAseq Immune Repertoire TCR panel. TCRdb re-analysed the reads in MiXCR, keeping a single row per CDR3 protein. Of 450 to 600 distinct CDR3 sequences listed, approximately 10% are singletons. The specimen was CD8+ T cells from PBMCs, collected at baseline or after one month of anti-PD-1 therapy (not recorded which). These receptors were taken from a human donor with melanoma.

By frequency in the sample, this clonotype is medium-sized. The junction shows a germline mismatch at one end, possibly a read error. The gene calls are TRBV25-1 and TRBJ1-6; D is uncertain. This CDR3 has 14 amino acids. The V gene's germline CDR1 is MGHDK and CDR2 SYGVNS. The CDR3 sequence is CASSESAGNSPPHF. The CDR3, as DNA: TGTGCCAGCAGTGAATCGGCAGGAAATTCACCCCCCCACTTT. The variable domain in full, completed from reference TRBV25-1 and TRBJ1-6, reads EADIYQTPRYLVIGTGKKITLECSQTMGHDKMYWYQQDPGMELHLIHYSYGVNSTEKGDLSSESTVSRIRTEHFPLTLESARPSHTSQYLCASSESAGNSPPHFGNGTRLTVT.

This clonotype is hyperexpanded in the sample. J is TRBJ2-7 and V is TRBV14; D is undetermined. The CDR3 has 16 residues. Germline V gene data show CDR1 as SGHDN and CDR2 as FVKESK. V was clipped by 4 bases and J by 2 bases, with 18 bases between them. The CDR3 spells CASSLLDKKIAYEQYF. CDR3 nucleotide sequence: TGTGCCAGCAGCCTGCTGGATAAGAAAATAGCCTACGAGCAGTACTTC. Drawing the rest from reference TRBV14 and TRBJ2-7, the complete variable domain is EAGVTQFPSHSVIEKGQTVTLRCDPISGHDNLYWYRRVMGKEIKFLLHFVKESKQDESGMPNNRFLAERTGGTYSTLKVQPAELEDSGVYFCASSLLDKKIAYEQYFGPGTRLTVT.

This clonotype rates as large. The rearrangement links TRBV28 to TRBJ2-7; possible D gene TRBD2, 6 bases. Trimming removed 5 bases at V and 7 bases at J, with 9 bases between. Per the germline V gene, CDR1 is MDHEN and CDR2 is SYDVKM. The CDR3 is 11 amino acids. As DNA, the CDR3 is TGTGCCAGCAGTCTTGGAGGGGAGCAGTACTTC. Translating gives CASSLGGEQYF.

This clonotype is categorized as large. The chain links TRBV19 to TRBJ2-7; 7 nucleotides line up with TRBD1. V dropped 6 bases and J dropped 3; count of bases not matched to a gene: 14. Germline lookup yields CDR1 LNHDA and CDR2 SQIVND (reference sequence). The CDR3 sequence is 16 residues long. CDR3 in amino acids: CASSLSAGTASYEQYF. CDR3 bases: TGTGCCAGTAGCCTCTCCGCCGGGACAGCCAGCTACGAGCAGTACTTC.

This clonotype ranks as hyperexpanded. The chain recombines TRBV24-1 with TRBJ2-1, with TRBD2 as a possible D gene (6 bases). Germline loops: CDR1 KGHDR, CDR2 SFDVKD. V shed 0 bases and J shed 9 bases, with 8 bases lying between them. The CDR3 sequence is 13 residues long. The CDR3 region is CATSDLRGGEQFF. The CDR3 DNA reads as TGTGCCACCAGTGATTTGCGGGGAGGTGAGCAGTTCTTC.

Note on this clonotype: Likely a read error: the CDR3 ends without its conserved phenylalanine or tryptophan. The DNA is omitted, as the CDR3 cannot be located on it reliably, and the CDR3 follows TCRdb's listing. The chain employs TRBV20-1 and TRBJ1-5. CDR1 and CDR2 from the germline V gene are DFQATT and SNEGSKA (reference sequence). Including both end residues, the CDR3 is 16 amino acids long. The CDR3 here is CGASSPALPSNQPQRL.

This clonotype is labeled large (0.1 to 1%). The V call is TRBV19, the J call TRBJ1-2, with 7 bases lining up with TRBD1. Per the germline V gene, CDR1 is LNHDA and CDR2 is SQIVND (reference sequence). This CDR3 spans 16 amino acids. J lost 1 base, V lost 5 bases, and 10 bases had no gene match. The CDR3 sequence is CASSDLLRGINYGYTF. CDR3 nucleotides: TGTGCCAGTAGTGACTTACTCAGGGGGATTAACTATGGCTACACCTTC.

This clonotype counts as large. The rearrangement links TRBV28 to TRBJ2-7, with D maybe TRBD1 (5 bases). With 3 bases removed from V and 5 bases from J, the gap between germline ends came to 14 bases. In germline, CDR1 is MDHEN, CDR2 SYDVKM. This CDR3 region has 14 residues. DNA of the CDR3: TGTGCCAGCAGTTTCGGAACCCTAGGGGACGAGCAGTACTTC. It yields the protein CASSFGTLGDEQYF.

By frequency in the sample, this clonotype is large (0.1 to 1%). The chain couples TRBV19 to TRBJ2-1; D possibly matches TRBD1 or TRBD2 (6 bases each). The CDR3 loop spans 15 amino acids. V dropped 5 bases and J dropped 1 base, with 12 bases sitting between them. Per the germline V gene, CDR1 is LNHDA and CDR2 is SQIVND (reference sequence). As DNA, the CDR3 is TGTGCCAGTAGTCCTACAGGGACTTCCTACAATGAGCAGTTCTTC. This codes for CASSPTGTSYNEQFF.

This clonotype is labeled large (0.1 to 1%). This rearrangement joins TRBV19 to TRBJ2-7; 8 bases are shared with TRBD2. The CDR3 covers 15 residues. The V gene's germline CDR1 is LNHDA and CDR2 SQIVND (reference sequence). V lost 5 bases to trimming and J lost 0 bases; unmatched junction nucleotides: 6. DNA of the CDR3: TGTGCCAGTAGTTTTGCTAGCGGGCACTCCTACGAGCAGTACTTC. Residues: CASSFASGHSYEQYF.

Relative to its sample, this clonotype is large. The CDR3 loop reads CSVEDLGVGPQETQYF. The CDR3 DNA is TGCAGCGTTGAAGATCTTGGGGTAGGTCCCCAAGAGACCCAGTACTTC. The V call is TRBV29-1, the J call TRBJ2-5; D call uncertain. Trimming took 0 bases from V and 1 from J, leaving 15 bases between them. The length of the CDR3 is 16 residues. Germline values: CDR1 SQVTM, CDR2 ANQGSEA.

By share, this clonotype ranks as medium-sized. J is TRBJ2-1 and V is TRBV14; 7 nucleotides align to TRBD2. Germline V gives CDR1 SGHDN, CDR2 FVKESK. CDR3 length: 16 amino acids. After removal of 0 bases from V and 6 bases from J, the junction contained 8 bases not matched to a gene. CDR3 bases: TGTGCCAGCAGCCAAGAGGGGAGGGCCTTAATCAATGAGCAGTTCTTC. Protein: CASSQEGRALINEQFF.

In the case of this clonotype: The CDR3 carries no conserved terminal phenylalanine or tryptophan, so it likely arises from a read error. This rearrangement joins TRBV5-6 to TRBJ1-1; possibly TRBD1 for D (5 bases). Per the germline V gene, CDR1 is SGHDT and CDR2 is YYEEEE. Trimming shortened V by 4 bases and J by 5 bases, and 9 bases separated the two germline ends. This CDR3 comprises 12 residues. This CDR3 reads CASSLRGTEAFS. Here the CDR3 DNA reads TGTGCCAGCAGCCTGAGGGGAACTGAAGCTTTCTCT.

By its share, this clonotype is large. This chain connects TRBV20-1 to TRBJ2-5; perhaps TRBD1 as D (5 bases). Germline V gene sequence: CDR1 DFQATT, CDR2 SNEGSKA (reference sequence). The CDR3 has 14 amino acids. Trimming cost V 0 bases and J 5 bases, with 13 bases left between them. CDR3: CSARDRQTSETQYF. The CDR3 DNA sequence: TGCAGTGCTAGAGATAGACAGACCAGCGAGACCCAGTACTTC.

This clonotype rates as large (0.1 to 1%). The rearrangement joins TRBV28 to TRBJ2-7; D is possibly TRBD1 or TRBD2 (6 bases each). This CDR3 comprises 16 residues. Germline V gives CDR1 MDHEN, CDR2 SYDVKM. Trimming stripped 3 bases from V and 3 bases from J, with 18 bases between. The CDR3: CASSLSGASGLYEQYF. CDR3 in DNA: TGTGCCAGCAGTTTGTCGGGGGCCTCGGGGCTCTACGAGCAGTACTTC.

This clonotype is large. The junction does not match germline at one end; this may be a read error. The V call is TRBV4-3, the J call TRBJ1-2; the D gene is possibly TRBD1 (5 bases). The CDR3 runs to 14 residues. Per germline, CDR1 LGHNA and CDR2 YSLEER. In DNA form, the CDR3 reads TGCGCCAGCAGCCAAGTTCGGACAAGCTATGGCCACACCTTC. Protein sequence: CASSQVRTSYGHTF.

By sample fraction, this clonotype is large (0.1 to 1%). The chain combines TRBV2 with TRBJ2-7; D is unresolved. With 8 bases removed from V and 5 bases from J, the gap between germline ends came to 10 bases. The germline V gene has CDR1 SNHLY and CDR2 FYNNEI. The CDR3 runs to 11 residues. The CDR3 loop reads CASWTLDEQYF. The DNA for the CDR3 is TGTGCCAGCTGGACCTTGGACGAGCAGTACTTC.